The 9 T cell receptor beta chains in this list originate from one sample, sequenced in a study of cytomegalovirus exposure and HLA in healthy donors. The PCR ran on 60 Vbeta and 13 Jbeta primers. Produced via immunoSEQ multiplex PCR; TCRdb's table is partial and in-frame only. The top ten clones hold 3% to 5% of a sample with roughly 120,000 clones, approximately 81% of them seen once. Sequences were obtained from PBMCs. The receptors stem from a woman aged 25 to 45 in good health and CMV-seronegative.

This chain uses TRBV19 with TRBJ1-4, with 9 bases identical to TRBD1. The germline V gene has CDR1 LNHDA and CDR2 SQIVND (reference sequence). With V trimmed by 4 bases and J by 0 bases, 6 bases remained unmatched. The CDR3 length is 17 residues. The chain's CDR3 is CASSTGQGTATNEKLFF. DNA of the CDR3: TGTGCCAGTAGTACAGGACAGGGGACGGCAACTAATGAAAAACTGTTTTTT.

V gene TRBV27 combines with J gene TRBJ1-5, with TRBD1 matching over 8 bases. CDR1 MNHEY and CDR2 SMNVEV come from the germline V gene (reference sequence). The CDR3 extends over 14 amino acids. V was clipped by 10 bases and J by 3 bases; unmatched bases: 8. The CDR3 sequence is CATAGTGYNQPQHF. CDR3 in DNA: TGTGCCACGGCGGGGACAGGCTACAATCAGCCCCAGCATTTT.

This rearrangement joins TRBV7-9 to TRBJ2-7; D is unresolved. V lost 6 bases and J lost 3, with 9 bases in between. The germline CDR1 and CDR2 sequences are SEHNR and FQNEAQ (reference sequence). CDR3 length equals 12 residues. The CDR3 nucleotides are TGTGCCAGCAGTCCTTCCGGCTACGAGCAGTACTTC. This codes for CASSPSGYEQYF.

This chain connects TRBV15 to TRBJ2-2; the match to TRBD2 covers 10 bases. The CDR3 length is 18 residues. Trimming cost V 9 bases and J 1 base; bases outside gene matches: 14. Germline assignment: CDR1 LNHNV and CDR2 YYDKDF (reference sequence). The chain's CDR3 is CATRIEREGLGNTGELFF. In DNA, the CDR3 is TGTGCCACTAGGATCGAGCGGGAGGGCCTCGGGAACACCGGGGAGCTGTTTTTT.

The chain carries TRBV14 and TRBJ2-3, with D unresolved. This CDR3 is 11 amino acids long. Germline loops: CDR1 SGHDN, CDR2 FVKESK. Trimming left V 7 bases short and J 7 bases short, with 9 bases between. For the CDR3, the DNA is TGTGCCAGCACGAGAGGAAATACGCAGTATTTT. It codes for CASTRGNTQYF.

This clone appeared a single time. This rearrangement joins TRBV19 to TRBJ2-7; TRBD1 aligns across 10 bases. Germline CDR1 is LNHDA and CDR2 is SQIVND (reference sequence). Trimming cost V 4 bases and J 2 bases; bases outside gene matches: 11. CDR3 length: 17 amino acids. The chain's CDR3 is CASSTSHRDRGAYEQYF. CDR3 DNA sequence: TGTGCCAGTAGTACAAGTCACCGGGACAGGGGCGCCTACGAGCAGTACTTC.

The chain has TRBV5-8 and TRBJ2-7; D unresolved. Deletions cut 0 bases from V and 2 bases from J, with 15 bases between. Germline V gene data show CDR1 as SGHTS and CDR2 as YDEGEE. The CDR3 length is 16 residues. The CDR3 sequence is CASSLGRGRRTYEQYF. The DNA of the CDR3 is TGTGCCAGCAGCTTGGGTCGTGGCAGAAGAACCTACGAGCAGTACTTC.

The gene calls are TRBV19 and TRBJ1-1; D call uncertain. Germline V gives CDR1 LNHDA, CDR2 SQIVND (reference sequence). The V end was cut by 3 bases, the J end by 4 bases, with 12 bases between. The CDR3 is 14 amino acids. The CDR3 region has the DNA TGTGCCAGTAGTATTGAAAGGGCGGGCACTGAAGCTTTCTTT. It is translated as CASSIERAGTEAFF. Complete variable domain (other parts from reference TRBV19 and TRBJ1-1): DGGITQSPKYLFRKEGQNVTLSCEQNLNHDAMYWYRQDPGQGLRLIYYSQIVNDFQKGDIAEGYSVSREKKESFPLTVTSAQKNPTAFYLCASSIERAGTEAFFGQGTRLTVV.

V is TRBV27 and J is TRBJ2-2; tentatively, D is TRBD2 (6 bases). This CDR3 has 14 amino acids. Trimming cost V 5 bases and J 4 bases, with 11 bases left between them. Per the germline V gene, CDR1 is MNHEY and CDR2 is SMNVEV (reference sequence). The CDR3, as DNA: TGTGCCAGCAGTCAAGAGGGAGGCACCGGGGAGCTGTTTTTT. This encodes CASSQEGGTGELFF.